One and the same sample provided the 20 T cell receptor beta chains below, sequenced in a study of PD-L1 blockade in urothelial cancer. Time point defined: peripheral blood 6 weeks after treatment start. Method: immunoSEQ multiplex PCR; TCRdb's copy keeps in-frame clones and lacks some. The table lists approximately 25,000 clones, roughly 84% of them singletons. This specimen was PBMCs, taken around atezolizumab (anti-PD-L1) treatment. These receptor sequences come from a man between 65 and 79 years old with urothelial cancer.

V is TRBV29-1 and J is TRBJ1-2, with a tentative D call TRBD1 (6 bases). This CDR3 contains 16 residues. Germline V gives CDR1 SQVTM, CDR2 ANQGSEA. The V gene lost 5 bases and the J gene lost 4 bases, with 23 bases spanning the gap. The chain's CDR3 is CSVPGINRAGGYGYTF. The CDR3, as DNA: TGCAGCGTTCCGGGGATTAACAGGGCAGGAGGCTATGGCTACACCTTC.

The chain joins TRBV13 to TRBJ1-5, with D hard to call. The CDR3 extends over 14 amino acids. The germline CDR1 and CDR2 sequences are PRHDT and FYEKMQ (reference sequence). V lost 2 bases to trimming and J lost 0 bases, with 5 bases between them. CDR3 nucleotides: TGTGCCAGCAGCTTATCTAATAGCAATCAGCCCCAGCATTTT. Residues: CASSLSNSNQPQHF.

This rearrangement joins TRBV5-1 to TRBJ1-1; 12 bases agree with TRBD1. Unmatched junction bases numbered 9, after V lost 5 bases and J lost 1 base. This CDR3 is built from 17 residues. Germline V lookup: CDR1 SGHRS, CDR2 YFSETQ. Here the CDR3 DNA reads TGCGCCAGCAGTCAAGGGACAGGGGGCATCGGGAACACTGAAGCTTTCTTT. It is translated as CASSQGTGGIGNTEAFF.

The chain's CDR3 is CASGNFMRDSNEQFF. The CDR3 nucleotides are TGTGCCAGCGGTAACTTCATGCGGGACAGTAATGAGCAGTTCTTC. The chain recombines TRBV19 with TRBJ2-1; perhaps TRBD1 as D (7 bases). Trimming removed 9 bases from V and 7 bases from J, with 22 bases in between. The CDR3 sequence is 15 residues long. The germline CDR1 and CDR2 sequences are LNHDA and SQIVND (reference sequence).

This chain uses TRBV4-1 with TRBJ2-5; possible D gene TRBD2, 5 bases. Per the germline V gene, CDR1 is MGHRA and CDR2 is YSYEKL. V lost 1 base, J lost 5 bases, and 11 bases lay in between. CDR3 length: 14 amino acids. As DNA, the CDR3 is TGCGCCAGCAGCCAAGTCAGCGAGCGGGAGACCCAGTACTTC. Its protein is CASSQVSERETQYF.

The chain recombines TRBV19 with TRBJ1-1; D is possibly TRBD1 (5 bases). The CDR3 covers 15 residues. V shed 3 bases and J shed 2 bases, with 13 bases lying between them. The germline V gene has CDR1 LNHDA and CDR2 SQIVND (reference sequence). The CDR3 loop is CASSISGGVNTEAFF. CDR3 DNA: TGTGCCAGTAGTATTTCCGGGGGAGTTAACACTGAAGCTTTCTTT. The whole variable domain, remainder taken from reference TRBV19 and TRBJ1-1, is DGGITQSPKYLFRKEGQNVTLSCEQNLNHDAMYWYRQDPGQGLRLIYYSQIVNDFQKGDIAEGYSVSREKKESFPLTVTSAQKNPTAFYLCASSISGGVNTEAFFGQGTRLTVV.

The chain is built from TRBV27 and TRBJ2-1, with D tentatively TRBD2 (6 bases). The V end was cut by 6 bases, the J end by 0 bases, with 15 bases between. The germline CDR1 and CDR2 sequences are MNHEY and SMNVEV (reference sequence). The CDR3 is 16 amino acids. The CDR3 bases are TGTGCCAGCAGGAAGGGCGGGACCCCCTCCTACAATGAGCAGTTCTTC. Translating it yields CASRKGGTPSYNEQFF.

The gene calls are TRBV14 and TRBJ1-2; 8 nucleotides agree with TRBD1. CDR3 size: 14 residues. In germline, CDR1 is SGHDN, CDR2 FVKESK. Losses at the gene ends were 3 bases for V and 4 bases for J; bases not matched to a gene: 4. The DNA for the CDR3 is TGTGCCAGCAGCCATAGACAGGGGCCCTATGGCTACACCTTC. This sequence encodes CASSHRQGPYGYTF. Based on the CDR3 plus reference TRBV14 and TRBJ1-2, the full variable domain is EAGVTQFPSHSVIEKGQTVTLRCDPISGHDNLYWYRRVMGKEIKFLLHFVKESKQDESGMPNNRFLAERTGGTYSTLKVQPAELEDSGVYFCASSHRQGPYGYTFGSGTRLTVV.

The chain recombines TRBV28 with TRBJ2-6, with 9 bases fitting TRBD1. Germline V gives CDR1 MDHEN, CDR2 SYDVKM. The length of the CDR3 is 18 residues. Unmatched junction bases numbered 8, after V lost 5 bases and J lost 0 bases. The CDR3 sequence: CASSPRTGASSGANVLTF. The CDR3 DNA is TGTGCCAGCAGTCCACGGACAGGGGCTAGCTCTGGGGCCAACGTCCTGACTTTC.

This clone showed up just a few times. This rearrangement joins TRBV5-1 to TRBJ2-7; no definite D call. CDR1 and CDR2 (germline): SGHRS, YFSETQ. This CDR3 has 13 amino acids. V was clipped by 3 bases and J by 3 bases, with 10 bases between them. This chain's CDR3 is CASSSSSGYEQYF. The CDR3 DNA sequence: TGCGCCAGCAGCTCTTCTTCAGGCTACGAGCAGTACTTC.

The table lists this clone with a few counts. The chain combines TRBV29-1 with TRBJ1-1, with 9 bases fitting TRBD1. The CDR3 sequence is 16 residues long. Trimming at V came to 3 bases and at J to 1 base, leaving 9 bases not matched to a gene. Germline V CDR1 and CDR2: SQVTM, ANQGSEA. The CDR3 nucleotides read TGCAGCGTTGACCCTATCCCGGGACAGGGGAACACTGAAGCTTTCTTT. This translates into CSVDPIPGQGNTEAFF.

V usage is TRBV9 and J usage is TRBJ2-3, with a possible D match to TRBD1 (6 bases). There are 15 residues in the CDR3. Germline V gives CDR1 SGDLS, CDR2 YYNGEE. The V gene lost 1 base and the J gene lost 2 bases, with 11 bases spanning the gap. The CDR3 region is CASSVLQGNTDTQYF. CDR3 nucleotides: TGTGCCAGCAGCGTACTACAGGGTAACACAGATACGCAGTATTTT.

The V call is TRBV6-5, the J call TRBJ2-7; 10 nucleotides agree with TRBD1. This CDR3 region has 14 residues. Germline V gene lookup returns CDR1 MNHEY and CDR2 SVGAGI. Germline trimming cut 4 bases from V and 4 bases from J; bases unmatched to any gene: 4. In DNA form, the CDR3 reads TGTGCCAGCAGTTCCGGACAGGGGGGTTACGAGCAGTACTTC. This translates into CASSSGQGGYEQYF.

The CDR3 here is CASSQGGTGELFF. For the CDR3, the DNA is TGTGCCAGCAGCCAAGGAGGGACCGGGGAGCTGTTTTTT. The gene calls are TRBV4-2 and TRBJ2-2, with TRBD2 as a possible D gene (5 bases). CDR3 length equals 13 residues. The germline V gene encodes CDR1 LGHNA and CDR2 YNFKEQ. With 1 base removed from V and 5 bases from J, the gap between germline ends came to 5 bases.

The V call is TRBV6-1, the J call TRBJ2-7; D unclear. CDR3 length: 14 residues. Germline loops: CDR1 MNHNS, CDR2 SASEGT. Trimming left V 4 bases short and J 7 bases short, with 17 bases between. CDR3 residues: CASSVARSAGEQYF. CDR3 coding DNA: TGTGCCAGCAGTGTGGCACGGTCGGCCGGGGAGCAGTACTTC.

This clone was seen once. This chain connects TRBV14 to TRBJ2-7; tentative D call: TRBD1 (5 bases). Looked up from germline, CDR1 is SGHDN and CDR2 is FVKESK. The V end lost 3 bases, the J end lost 4 bases, and 16 bases lay between the germline ends. CDR3 size: 15 residues. The CDR3 DNA reads as TGTGCCAGCAGCCACCTCAGTACTACAGGTTACGAGCAGTACTTC. Protein product: CASSHLSTTGYEQYF.

This chain links TRBV28 with TRBJ2-1; D may be TRBD1 (5 bases). The CDR3 consists of 14 residues. The ends were cut back, 3 bases at V and 7 bases at J, with 13 bases in the middle. Germline CDR1 is MDHEN and CDR2 is SYDVKM. The CDR3 loop is CASSFPSGMNEQFF. CDR3 bases: TGTGCCAGCAGTTTCCCCTCAGGGATGAATGAGCAGTTCTTC.

This rearrangement joins TRBV7-2 to TRBJ2-7; D perhaps matches TRBD1 (5 bases). In germline, CDR1 is SGHTA, CDR2 FQGNSA. This CDR3 comprises 14 residues. Between the trimmed V and J ends, which lost 5 bases and 5 bases, there was a span of 16 bases. CDR3 DNA: TGTGCCAGCAGCCCGCAGGGTTTACTGGACGAGCAGTACTTC. Encoded protein: CASSPQGLLDEQYF. The full variable domain, with the rest looked up from reference TRBV7-2 and TRBJ2-7, is GAGVSQSPSNKVTEKGKDVELRCDPISGHTALYWYRQSLGQGLEFLIYFQGNSAPDKSGLPSDRFSAERTGGSVSTLTIQRTQQEDSAVYLCASSPQGLLDEQYFGPGTRLTVT.

The genes are TRBV29-1 and TRBJ1-1; D is ambiguous. From germline, CDR1 is SQVTM and CDR2 ANQGSEA. The length of the CDR3 is 10 residues. V gave up 5 bases and J gave up 3 bases, with 4 bases separating them. DNA of the CDR3: TGCAGCGTTCAGGACACTGAAGCTTTCTTT. The encoded protein is CSVQDTEAFF.

This sequence joins TRBV5-1 and TRBJ2-2; 9 bases line up with TRBD2. The CDR3 is made up of 18 amino acids. Germline V lookup: CDR1 SGHRS, CDR2 YFSETQ. The junction had 15 bases not matched to a gene; V was cut back by 4 bases and J by 5 bases. CDR3 bases: TGCGCCAGCAGCCCGAGATACTTAGCGGGAGCGTCGACCGGGGAGCTGTTTTTT. Protein sequence: CASSPRYLAGASTGELFF.